Described below is a single T cell receptor (beta chain) sequence and its context. The data are from a study of control samples from healthy donors and cancer patients. TCRdb's table, derived via immunoSEQ multiplex PCR, lists solely in-frame clones and lacks some. The table records approximately 84,000 clones, approximately 82% of them present only once. With 1 base clipped from V and 6 bases from J, the junction kept 4 bases outside the gene matches. Looked up from germline, CDR1 is SGHRS and CDR2 is YFSETQ. CDR3 length: 13 residues. The chain combines TRBV5-1 with TRBJ2-7; 7 bases fit TRBD2. The clonotype was recovered from a woman aged 60 to 75 in good health. Sequences were obtained from blood. The chain's CDR3 is CASSLTTGGEQYF. The CDR3 coding sequence is TGCGCCAGCAGCTTGACCACGGGAGGCGAGCAGTACTTC.